The 26 T cell receptor beta chains below come from one sample, sequenced in a study of blood T cell repertoires in COVID-19. Libraries were prepared by immunoSEQ multiplex PCR; TCRdb keeps only in-frame clonotypes and omits some of them. The sample yields some 200,000 clones, approximately 89% seen once. The material sequenced was PBMCs or T cells enriched from blood (not recorded which). The receptor source for this set is a woman in her late teens or twenties who had recovered from COVID-19.

This chain uses TRBV10-3 with TRBJ1-4; 9 nucleotides match TRBD1. CDR1 is ENHRY and CDR2 is SYGVKD in the germline V gene. CDR3 length: 15 amino acids. V shed 6 bases, J shed 2 bases, and the junction held 4 bases outside the gene matches. CDR3 protein: CAISQQGATNEKLFF. The CDR3 DNA follows: TGTGCCATCAGCCAACAGGGGGCGACTAATGAAAAACTGTTTTTT.

The chain joins TRBV28 to TRBJ2-7; 9 nucleotides align to TRBD1. This CDR3 has 15 amino acids. Trimming took 7 bases from V and 2 from J; bases not matched to a gene: 9. Per germline, CDR1 MDHEN and CDR2 SYDVKM. In DNA, the CDR3 is TGTGCCAGCACCAACCCACAGGGGGCCGCCTACGAGCAGTACTTC. This translates into CASTNPQGAAYEQYF.

V gene TRBV5-1 combines with J gene TRBJ2-1; possible D gene TRBD2, 5 bases. CDR1 SGHRS and CDR2 YFSETQ come from the germline V gene. Trimming pared 0 bases from V and 3 bases from J, leaving 19 bases between. There are 18 residues in the CDR3. In DNA, the CDR3 is TGCGCCAGCAGCTTGGAGGGCGCCGAGGGCCTAAACTACAATGAGCAGTTCTTC. Protein product: CASSLEGAEGLNYNEQFF.

The gene calls are TRBV27 and TRBJ1-3; the D is unclear. Trimming left V 3 bases short and J 0 bases short, with 6 bases between. From germline, CDR1 is MNHEY and CDR2 SMNVEV (reference sequence). This CDR3 has 14 amino acids. The CDR3 region has the DNA TGTGCCAGCAGTTTTACAAGCTCTGGAAACACCATATATTTT. Amino acid sequence: CASSFTSSGNTIYF.

The chain has TRBV29-1 and TRBJ2-7; 12 bases are a match to TRBD2. After removal of 5 bases from V and 0 bases from J, the junction contained 8 bases not matched to a gene. Germline V gene sequence: CDR1 SQVTM, CDR2 ANQGSEA. The CDR3 contains 16 residues. CDR3 DNA sequence: TGCAGCGTTAGACTAGCGGGAGTTGGAAGCTCCTACGAGCAGTACTTC. Protein: CSVRLAGVGSSYEQYF.

This clone was counted many times. The chain carries TRBV6-1 and TRBJ2-6, with D tentatively TRBD1 (6 bases). CDR3 length: 16 residues. The germline V and J ends were trimmed by 4 bases and 0 bases, with 10 bases remaining between them. CDR1 is MNHNS, CDR2 SASEGT, per germline. In DNA form, the CDR3 reads TGTGCCAGCAGTGTAACAGGGAGCTCTGGGGCCAACGTCCTGACTTTC. Residues: CASSVTGSSGANVLTF.

V gene TRBV6-2 or TRBV6-3 combines with J gene TRBJ2-3; TRBD2 matches at 14 bases. The germline gives CDR1 MNHEY, CDR2 SVGEGT. The length of the CDR3 is 18 residues. Trimming at V came to 4 bases and at J to 5 bases, leaving 11 bases not matched to a gene. The CDR3, as DNA: TGTGCCAGCAGTTCCCGACTAGCGGGAGGGCCATCCCAAGATACGCAGTATTTT. Protein sequence: CASSSRLAGGPSQDTQYF.

This chain links TRBV19 with TRBJ2-5; D might be TRBD1 (6 bases). This CDR3 has 13 amino acids. V shed 2 bases and J shed 4 bases, with 8 bases lying between them. In germline, CDR1 is LNHDA, CDR2 SQIVND (reference sequence). CDR3 bases: TGTGCCAGTAGTATACCCAGGGGAGAGACCCAGTACTTC. Translating it yields CASSIPRGETQYF.

This chain uses TRBV7-2 with TRBJ2-5, with 10 bases identical to TRBD2. The CDR3 has 15 amino acids. The germline V gene encodes CDR1 SGHTA and CDR2 FQGNSA. V shed 7 bases and J 4 bases; nucleotides not matched to a gene: 9. DNA of the CDR3: TGTGCCAGCACAAGATCTGGGACTAGCGTAGAGACCCAGTACTTC. It encodes CASTRSGTSVETQYF.

The chain couples TRBV7-9 to TRBJ1-3, with 7 bases fitting TRBD1. This CDR3 contains 15 residues. Germline loops: CDR1 SEHNR, CDR2 FQNEAQ (reference sequence). V gave up 4 bases and J gave up 8 bases; unmatched junction bases: 11. As DNA, the CDR3 is TGTGCCAGCAGCTCAGAGGGACAGCCTGCCCACACCATATATTTT. This gives the protein CASSSEGQPAHTIYF.

This clone was counted once. The V call is TRBV6-5, the J call TRBJ2-7; 8 positions match TRBD1. This CDR3 spans 15 amino acids. With V trimmed by 5 bases and J by 5 bases, 11 bases remained unmatched. Germline V CDR1 and CDR2: MNHEY, SVGAGI. CDR3 sequence: CASSRGQGRVDEQYF. In nucleotides, the CDR3 is TGTGCCAGCAGTCGCGGACAGGGAAGGGTCGACGAGCAGTACTTC.

This chain joins TRBV5-4 and TRBJ2-1, with 9 bases matching TRBD2. Germline V lookup: CDR1 SGHNT, CDR2 YYREEE (reference sequence). Germline trimming cut 0 bases from V and 6 bases from J; bases unmatched to any gene: 7. CDR3 length: 16 residues. CDR3 sequence (DNA): TGTGCCAGCAGCTTGGGGGGCGGGAGGGGGGGCAATGAGCAGTTCTTC. As protein: CASSLGGGRGGNEQFF.

V is TRBV4-3 and J is TRBJ2-1; weak D call: TRBD2 (6 bases). CDR3 length: 15 residues. Per germline, CDR1 LGHNA and CDR2 YSLEER. Trimming pared 0 bases from V and 2 bases from J, leaving 8 bases between. CDR3 in DNA: TGCGCCAGCAGCCAAGATAGGACTACCTACAATGAGCAGTTCTTC. As protein: CASSQDRTTYNEQFF.

This clone was counted a few times. The chain is built from TRBV4-2 and TRBJ2-3; 7 bases align to TRBD2. The length of the CDR3 is 18 residues. V dropped 1 base and J dropped 1; count of bases not matched to a gene: 11. Germline V gene lookup returns CDR1 LGHNA and CDR2 YNFKEQ. In DNA, the CDR3 is TGTGCCAGCAGCCAAGGGGAGACTAGCTTAATTGGCACAGATACGCAGTATTTT. The encoded protein is CASSQGETSLIGTDTQYF.

The rearrangement links TRBV7-9 to TRBJ1-2; 7 bases align to TRBD1. CDR1 is SEHNR and CDR2 is FQNEAQ in the germline V gene (reference sequence). The CDR3 length is 15 residues. V shed 1 base, J shed 6 bases, and the junction held 8 bases outside the gene matches. CDR3 bases: TGTGCCAGCAGCTTAGGAGACAGGGAGTGGAATGGCTACACCTTC. Translation gives CASSLGDREWNGYTF.

The count of this clone is one. The V gene is TRBV7-2, the J gene TRBJ2-5; TRBD1 matches at 9 bases. V was clipped by 1 base and J by 1 base; unmatched bases: 7. CDR1 is SGHTA and CDR2 is FQGNSA in the germline V gene. This CDR3 spans 17 amino acids. In DNA form, the CDR3 reads TGTGCCAGCAGCTTAGGGACAGGGGCTCTGGGCCAAGAGACCCAGTACTTC. Amino acid sequence: CASSLGTGALGQETQYF.

V is TRBV2 and J is TRBJ2-3; maybe TRBD2 (6 bases). In germline, CDR1 is SNHLY, CDR2 FYNNEI. This CDR3 contains 18 residues. V was trimmed by 3 bases and J by 0 bases, leaving 19 bases between them. CDR3 loop: CASSDGAGRSRSTDTQYF. CDR3 bases: TGTGCCAGCAGTGACGGAGCGGGCCGAAGCCGTAGCACAGATACGCAGTATTTT.

The rearrangement joins TRBV19 to TRBJ1-5; 7 bases map to TRBD1. The CDR3 loop spans 14 amino acids. The germline V gene encodes CDR1 LNHDA and CDR2 SQIVND (reference sequence). Losses at the gene ends were 8 bases for V and 7 bases for J; bases not matched to a gene: 11. The CDR3: CASRRDSMWQPQHF. CDR3 DNA: TGTGCCAGTCGTAGGGACAGCATGTGGCAGCCCCAGCATTTT.

This clone showed up just a few times. The V and J genes are TRBV10-3 and TRBJ1-6; D is unresolved. Germline assignment: CDR1 ENHRY and CDR2 SYGVKD. CDR3 length equals 15 residues. Trimming shortened V by 0 bases and J by 4 bases, and 7 bases separated the two germline ends. CDR3 sequence: CAISESTGYNSPLHF. For the CDR3, the DNA is TGTGCCATCAGTGAGTCGACGGGGTATAATTCACCCCTCCACTTT.

This clone was recorded only once. The chain employs TRBV27 and TRBJ1-2, with 10 bases that match TRBD1. CDR3 length: 13 amino acids. From germline, CDR1 is MNHEY and CDR2 SMNVEV (reference sequence). After removal of 3 bases from V and 7 bases from J, the junction contained 2 bases not matched to a gene. The DNA for the CDR3 is TGTGCCAGCAGTTTCGGGACAGGGGTTGGCTACACCTTC. This encodes CASSFGTGVGYTF.

This sequence joins TRBV20-1 and TRBJ2-1; the match to TRBD1 covers 7 bases. CDR3 length: 14 residues. The trim removed 3 bases at V and 8 bases at J, leaving 10 bases unmatched. In germline, CDR1 is DFQATT, CDR2 SNEGSKA (reference sequence). The CDR3 region has the DNA TGCAGTGCTAGTAGGGCAGGGGGTGTCGATGAGCAGTTCTTC. It yields the protein CSASRAGGVDEQFF.

CDR3 bases: TGCGCCAGCAGCTTGGTGACTAGCGGCGCACCAGAGACCCAGTACTTC. It encodes CASSLVTSGAPETQYF. J is TRBJ2-5 and V is TRBV5-1, with 9 positions matching TRBD2. The germline V gene has CDR1 SGHRS and CDR2 YFSETQ. The CDR3 contains 16 residues. V was pared by 0 bases and J by 4 bases, with 7 bases of the junction left unmatched.

The gene calls are TRBV6-5 and TRBJ1-2; TRBD1 matches at 8 bases. Trimming at V came to 5 bases and at J to 8 bases, leaving 7 bases not matched to a gene. The CDR3 extends over 13 amino acids. CDR1 is MNHEY, CDR2 SVGAGI, per germline. CDR3 loop: CASSPQGAQGYTF. The CDR3, as DNA: TGTGCCAGCAGTCCTCAGGGGGCGCAGGGCTACACCTTC.

CDR3 in amino acids: CASSPRDSRAAYGYTF. Written as DNA, the CDR3 is TGTGCCAGCTCCCCAAGAGATTCGAGGGCGGCCTACGGCTACACCTTC. This chain connects TRBV27 to TRBJ1-2, with D unclear. Germline V gene data show CDR1 as MNHEY and CDR2 as SMNVEV (reference sequence). CDR3 length: 16 residues. The V gene lost 8 bases and the J gene lost 8 bases, with 27 bases spanning the gap.

This chain uses TRBV7-9 with TRBJ1-6, with TRBD1 matching over 7 bases. Germline values: CDR1 SEHNR, CDR2 FQNEAQ (reference sequence). This CDR3 has 15 amino acids. V was pared by 5 bases and J by 7 bases, with 8 bases of the junction left unmatched. The CDR3 nucleotides are TGTGCCAGCAGCCCACGACAGGGACCCAATTCACCCCTCCACTTT. It yields the protein CASSPRQGPNSPLHF.

This clone appeared a single time. The rearrangement links TRBV7-8 to TRBJ2-7; TRBD2 matches 9 bases. The CDR3 length is 15 residues. V lost 7 bases to trimming and J lost 1 base; unmatched junction nucleotides: 8. CDR1 SGHVS and CDR2 FQNEAQ come from the germline V gene. CDR3 region: CASTTGAGGSYEQYF. Here the CDR3 DNA reads TGTGCCAGCACCACGGGAGCGGGAGGATCCTACGAGCAGTACTTC.